The rows below give T cell receptor beta chains drawn from one sample of a study of graft-versus-host responses after intestinal transplantation. Libraries were prepared by immunoSEQ multiplex PCR; TCRdb keeps only in-frame clonotypes and omits some of them. This sample has roughly 120,000 clones; roughly 93% occur once, and the top ten carry more than 0.095%. These receptors' targets are unknown. This material consisted of unstimulated CD4+ T cells sorted from spleen or lymph node cells, taken before intestinal transplant. These receptors came from a human donor who received an intestinal transplant. The CDR3 runs from the conserved cysteine through the conserved F or W. A D gene is named only where the DNA matches it firmly. The size entry is marked missing in some rows and otherwise reads once, few, many or a size class.

CDR3 DNA: TGTGCCAGCAGCCTAGCGGGAGCCTACGAGCAGTACTTC
CDR3 protein: CASSLAGAYEQYF
J gene: TRBJ2-7
clone size: .
D gene: TRBD2
V gene: TRBV7-8

CDR3 DNA: TGCGCCAGCAGCCTGGGGCGGCTAGCGGGAACCCTCGCAGAGACCCAGTACTTC
CDR3 protein: CASSLGRLAGTLAETQYF
J gene: TRBJ2-5
clone size: .
D gene: TRBD2
V gene: TRBV5-1

CDR3 DNA: TGTGCCAGCATATGGGGGTCGAACACCGGGGAGCTGTTTTTT
CDR3 protein: CASIWGSNTGELFF
J gene: TRBJ2-2
clone size: .
D gene: .
V gene: TRBV28

CDR3 DNA: TGTGCCAGTACTTCGCGTCAGGGGGCGCCTCGGGAGACCCAGTACTTC
CDR3 protein: CASTSRQGAPRETQYF
J gene: TRBJ2-5
clone size: .
D gene: TRBD1
V gene: TRBV19

CDR3 DNA: TGTGCCAGCAGTGAAGGAGGAACAGGGGCGGGGGAGCAGTACTTC
CDR3 protein: CASSEGGTGAGEQYF
J gene: TRBJ2-7
clone size: once
D gene: .
V gene: TRBV25-1

CDR3 DNA: TGCGCCAGCAGCTTGGGGGCAGAGACAGATACGCAGTATTTT
CDR3 protein: CASSLGAETDTQYF
J gene: TRBJ2-3
clone size: .
D gene: .
V gene: TRBV5-1

CDR3 DNA: TGTGCCAGCAGCGTACTCGCGGGAGGTGGTGAGACCCAGTACTTC
CDR3 protein: CASSVLAGGGETQYF
J gene: TRBJ2-5
clone size: .
D gene: TRBD2
V gene: TRBV9

CDR3 DNA: TGTGCCAGCAGCGTAGAAGGGGTTTGGGCCTACGAGCAGTACTTC
CDR3 protein: CASSVEGVWAYEQYF
J gene: TRBJ2-7
clone size: .
D gene: .
V gene: TRBV9

CDR3 DNA: TGTGCCAGCAGCTTATTTGGGGGCCGGGAGACCCAGTACTTC
CDR3 protein: CASSLFGGRETQYF
J gene: TRBJ2-5
clone size: .
D gene: .
V gene: TRBV7-3

CDR3 DNA: TGTGCCAGCAGCCCCCGGGACAGCAGTAACTATGGCTACACCTTC
CDR3 protein: CASSPRDSSNYGYTF
J gene: TRBJ1-2
clone size: .
D gene: TRBD1
V gene: TRBV7-9

CDR3 DNA: TGTGCCAGCAGCAAATCGTTCGCTGGAAACACCATATATTTT
CDR3 protein: CASSKSFAGNTIYF
J gene: TRBJ1-3
clone size: .
D gene: .
V gene: TRBV21-1

CDR3 DNA: TGCGCCAGCAGCTTGGGGGGGACTAGCGGATACAATGAGCAGTTCTTC
CDR3 protein: CASSLGGTSGYNEQFF
J gene: TRBJ2-1
clone size: .
D gene: TRBD2
V gene: TRBV5-1

CDR3 DNA: TGTGCCAGCAGGATCCAGGGAATGAAGCAGTACTTC
CDR3 protein: CASRIQGMKQYF
J gene: TRBJ2-7
clone size: .
D gene: .
V gene: TRBV2

CDR3 DNA: TGTGCCAGCAGCCCCCGCGGTGAGGGCGGGGAGCTGTTTTTT
CDR3 protein: CASSPRGEGGELFF
J gene: TRBJ2-2
clone size: .
D gene: .
V gene: TRBV9

CDR3 DNA: TGTGCCAGCAGCTTGGAACAGGGGGCGAATCATGGCTACACCTTC
CDR3 protein: CASSLEQGANHGYTF
J gene: TRBJ1-2
clone size: .
D gene: TRBD1
V gene: TRBV5-5

CDR3 DNA: TGTGCCAGCAGCGCATCAGGGTATCGAGCTTTCTTT
CDR3 protein: CASSASGYRAFF
J gene: TRBJ1-1
clone size: once
D gene: .
V gene: TRBV9

CDR3 DNA: TGTGCCAGCAGCTTAAGGTTCGGGACAGGGGTCTCCTACGAGCAGTACTTC
CDR3 protein: CASSLRFGTGVSYEQYF
J gene: TRBJ2-7
clone size: .
D gene: TRBD1
V gene: TRBV11-1

CDR3 DNA: TGTGCCAGCAGCGTTCTTCCGGGACAGAACACCGGGGAGCTGTTTTTT
CDR3 protein: CASSVLPGQNTGELFF
J gene: TRBJ2-2
clone size: .
D gene: .
V gene: TRBV9

CDR3 DNA: TGTGCCAGCAGTGAACGACAGGGGGCGCGGTTAGGTGAAAAACTGTTTTTT
CDR3 protein: CASSERQGARLGEKLFF
J gene: TRBJ1-4
clone size: .
D gene: TRBD1
V gene: TRBV2

CDR3 DNA: TGTGCCAGCAGTTACTCCCGGACAGGGGGCTACGAGCAGTACTTC
CDR3 protein: CASSYSRTGGYEQYF
J gene: TRBJ2-7
clone size: .
D gene: TRBD1
V gene: TRBV6-5

CDR3 DNA: TGCAGCGGGTCCTTTAATGAAAAACTGTTTTTT
CDR3 protein: CSGSFNEKLFF
J gene: TRBJ1-4
clone size: .
D gene: .
V gene: TRBV29-1

CDR3 DNA: TGTGCCACCAGCAGAGACGCGGGGGGCTATAATGAAAAACTGTTTTTT
CDR3 protein: CATSRDAGGYNEKLFF
J gene: TRBJ1-4
clone size: .
D gene: .
V gene: TRBV15

CDR3 DNA: TGTGCCAGCAGCATTATGCTGGAAGCTAACACTGAAGCTTTCTTT
CDR3 protein: CASSIMLEANTEAFF
J gene: TRBJ1-1
clone size: .
D gene: .
V gene: TRBV28

CDR3 DNA: TGCGCCAGCAGCCCCGGCCTAGCGGGTAGCACAGATACGCAGTATTTT
CDR3 protein: CASSPGLAGSTDTQYF
J gene: TRBJ2-3
clone size: .
D gene: TRBD2
V gene: TRBV5-1

CDR3 DNA: TGTGCCAGCAGCGTTAGCGGGAGGGCCATCGATGAGCAGTTCTTC
CDR3 protein: CASSVSGRAIDEQFF
J gene: TRBJ2-1
clone size: .
D gene: TRBD2
V gene: TRBV7-3

CDR3 DNA: TGTGCCAGCAGTTGGACAGGCGGTCAGCCCCAGCATTTT
CDR3 protein: CASSWTGGQPQHF
J gene: TRBJ1-5
clone size: .
D gene: TRBD1
V gene: TRBV27

CDR3 DNA: TGTGCCAGCAGCCCCGCGGGTGGTCAGACCCAGTACTTC
CDR3 protein: CASSPAGGQTQYF
J gene: TRBJ2-5
clone size: .
D gene: .
V gene: TRBV6-6

CDR3 DNA: TGTGCCAGCTGTAGGGGGCTCTACGAGCAGTACTTC
CDR3 protein: CASCRGLYEQYF
J gene: TRBJ2-7
clone size: .
D gene: TRBD1
V gene: TRBV14

CDR3 DNA: TGTGCCAGCAGCTTACTCGGGCAGAAAAATCAGCCCCAGCATTTT
CDR3 protein: CASSLLGQKNQPQHF
J gene: TRBJ1-5
clone size: .
D gene: .
V gene: TRBV7-2

CDR3 DNA: TGCGCCAGCAGCTCATACATGGACGACTACGAGCAGTACTTC
CDR3 protein: CASSSYMDDYEQYF
J gene: TRBJ2-7
clone size: .
D gene: .
V gene: TRBV5-1

CDR3 DNA: TGTGCCAGCTCCCCAGGGGGGCTGTCCTACGAGCAGTACTTC
CDR3 protein: CASSPGGLSYEQYF
J gene: TRBJ2-7
clone size: .
D gene: .
V gene: TRBV18

CDR3 DNA: TGCGCCAGCAGTCCGTTAAGCGGGGCACAAGAGACCCAGTACTTC
CDR3 protein: CASSPLSGAQETQYF
J gene: TRBJ2-5
clone size: .
D gene: TRBD2
V gene: TRBV10-1

CDR3 DNA: TGCGCCAGCAGCTTGGTTGGGGAGACCCAGTACTTC
CDR3 protein: CASSLVGETQYF
J gene: TRBJ2-5
clone size: .
D gene: .
V gene: TRBV5-1

CDR3 DNA: TGTGCCAGCAGCCTAAGGTACACCGGGGAGCTGTTTTTT
CDR3 protein: CASSLRYTGELFF
J gene: TRBJ2-2
clone size: .
D gene: .
V gene: TRBV7-2

CDR3 DNA: TGTGCCTGGAGTTCCCCGGGACTAGCGGGTCTAACAGATACGCAGTATTTT
CDR3 protein: CAWSSPGLAGLTDTQYF
J gene: TRBJ2-3
clone size: .
D gene: TRBD2
V gene: TRBV30

CDR3 DNA: TGTGCCAGCAGACTATCAGGGGGCGCGAACGAGCAGTACTTC
CDR3 protein: CASRLSGGANEQYF
J gene: TRBJ2-7
clone size: .
D gene: TRBD1
V gene: TRBV6-5

CDR3 DNA: TGTGCCAGCAGTGGACAGGTTTTCAATCAGCCCCAGCATTTT
CDR3 protein: CASSGQVFNQPQHF
J gene: TRBJ1-5
clone size: .
D gene: TRBD1
V gene: TRBV6-6

CDR3 DNA: TGCGCCAGCAGTCCGGGACTCCCGCCCTACGAGCAGTACTTC
CDR3 protein: CASSPGLPPYEQYF
J gene: TRBJ2-7
clone size: .
D gene: .
V gene: TRBV10-1

CDR3 DNA: TGTGCCAGCAGTTTAGTCGGCGGGGGTCTCGACGAGCAGTACTTC
CDR3 protein: CASSLVGGGLDEQYF
J gene: TRBJ2-7
clone size: .
D gene: TRBD2
V gene: TRBV28

CDR3 DNA: TGCGCCAGCAGCTTGGCCCAAGGACAGGGTTCGAAACTGTTTTTT
CDR3 protein: CASSLAQGQGSKLFF
J gene: TRBJ1-4
clone size: .
D gene: TRBD1
V gene: TRBV5-1

CDR3 DNA: TGTGCCAGCAGTGAAGTTAGCGGGCAGACCTACGAGCAGTACTTC
CDR3 protein: CASSEVSGQTYEQYF
J gene: TRBJ2-7
clone size: .
D gene: TRBD2
V gene: TRBV6-1

CDR3 DNA: TGTGCCAGCAGTCGCGGACAGGGGGACGTGTACTTC
CDR3 protein: CASSRGQGDVYF
J gene: TRBJ2-7
clone size: .
D gene: TRBD1
V gene: TRBV28

CDR3 DNA: TGTGCCAGCAGCCAACTGGACTGGTCAGGGACCCAGTACTTC
CDR3 protein: CASSQLDWSGTQYF
J gene: TRBJ2-5
clone size: .
D gene: .
V gene: TRBV14

CDR3 DNA: TGTGCCAGCTCACCGAGTCAGCGGGAGGGCGAGCAGTACTTC
CDR3 protein: CASSPSQREGEQYF
J gene: TRBJ2-7
clone size: .
D gene: TRBD2
V gene: TRBV18

CDR3 DNA: TGTGCCTGGGGGACATCTGGGGCCAACGTCCTGACTTTC
CDR3 protein: CAWGTSGANVLTF
J gene: TRBJ2-6
clone size: .
D gene: .
V gene: TRBV30

CDR3 DNA: TGCAGTGCCAAAAACTTCTACGAGCAGTACTTC
CDR3 protein: CSAKNFYEQYF
J gene: TRBJ2-7
clone size: .
D gene: .
V gene: TRBV20-1

CDR3 DNA: TGTGCCAGCTCACTAGGCTCCGAGCAGTACTTC
CDR3 protein: CASSLGSEQYF
J gene: TRBJ2-7
clone size: .
D gene: .
V gene: TRBV18

CDR3 DNA: TGCAGTGCTACGGACCTAAACGAGCAGTACTTC
CDR3 protein: CSATDLNEQYF
J gene: TRBJ2-7
clone size: .
D gene: .
V gene: TRBV20-1

CDR3 DNA: TGTGCCAGCAGCGTAACGGGGGTTTGGGGGAGTGAGCAGTACTTC
CDR3 protein: CASSVTGVWGSEQYF
J gene: TRBJ2-7
clone size: .
D gene: .
V gene: TRBV9

CDR3 DNA: TGTGCCAGCAGGGCTACAGGGGGCTACGAGCAGTACTTC
CDR3 protein: CASRATGGYEQYF
J gene: TRBJ2-7
clone size: .
D gene: TRBD1
V gene: TRBV6-1

CDR3 DNA: TGTGCCAGCAGTAGGGCGCTAGGGAACCTAGAGACCCAGTACTTC
CDR3 protein: CASSRALGNLETQYF
J gene: TRBJ2-5
clone size: .
D gene: .
V gene: TRBV6-6

CDR3 DNA: TGCGCCAGCAGCCCCTTCCGGGACAGGGGCCCTACCTCCTATGGCTACACCTTC
CDR3 protein: CASSPFRDRGPTSYGYTF
J gene: TRBJ1-2
clone size: .
D gene: TRBD1
V gene: TRBV5-1

CDR3 DNA: TGTGCCAGCAGCCAGGGGGGGAGCGGGGGGTACGAGCAGTACTTC
CDR3 protein: CASSQGGSGGYEQYF
J gene: TRBJ2-7
clone size: .
D gene: TRBD2
V gene: TRBV4-2

CDR3 DNA: TGTGCCAGCAGCTTATTGACTAGCGCGTACACAGATACGCAGTATTTT
CDR3 protein: CASSLLTSAYTDTQYF
J gene: TRBJ2-3
clone size: .
D gene: TRBD2
V gene: TRBV7-9